Shown below are 14 T cell receptor beta chains from a single sample sequenced in a study of CD8 T cells in Susac syndrome. After extraction with the RNeasy kit, about 0.45 to 1 ug of the RNA was reverse transcribed using random hexamers. TCRdb re-analysed the immunoSEQ multiplex PCR reads in MiXCR, keeping a single row per CDR3 protein. In the table there are under 300,000 distinct CDR3 sequences, 90% to 96% of which are singletons. Sequencing input: CD4+ T cells from PBMCs. These receptors were collected from a human donor with Susac syndrome.

This clonotype has a single count. The chain recombines TRBV29-1 with TRBJ2-7; TRBD1 matches at 8 bases. The CDR3 extends over 14 amino acids. CDR1 and CDR2 (germline): SQVTM, ANQGSEA. With 6 bases clipped from V and 0 bases from J, the junction kept 7 bases outside the gene matches. The CDR3 loop reads CSVARTGNSYEQYF. The DNA of the CDR3 is TGCAGCGTAGCCCGGACAGGGAACTCCTACGAGCAGTACTTC.

The CDR3 DNA is TGCGCCAGCATCAAACTAGCGGGAGGGACAAATGAGCAGTTCTTC. Translating gives CASIKLAGGTNEQFF. This chain uses TRBV5-1 with TRBJ2-1; 13 bases agree with TRBD2. This CDR3 is 15 amino acids long. Per germline, CDR1 SGHRS and CDR2 YFSETQ. Losses at the gene ends were 6 bases for V and 7 bases for J; bases not matched to a gene: 7.

J is TRBJ1-5 and V is TRBV20-1; no firm D call. This CDR3 has 13 amino acids. Trimming took 6 bases from V and 1 from J, leaving 10 bases between them. CDR1 is DFQATT, CDR2 SNEGSKA, per germline (reference sequence). CDR3 in amino acids: CSALGESNQPQHF. The CDR3 nucleotides are TGCAGTGCGCTCGGGGAGAGCAATCAGCCCCAGCATTTT.

The chain uses TRBV3-1 and TRBJ2-1; 9 nucleotides line up with TRBD1. The junction had 8 bases not matched to a gene; V was cut back by 10 bases and J by 4 bases. CDR3 length: 14 residues. In germline, CDR1 is LGHDT, CDR2 YNNKEL (reference sequence). The CDR3 is CATDRQGGYNEQFF. CDR3 coding DNA: TGTGCCACAGATCGACAGGGGGGATACAATGAGCAGTTCTTC.

The J gene is TRBJ2-6, the V gene TRBV10-3; D is undetermined. The V end lost 4 bases, the J end lost 0 bases, and 10 bases lay between the germline ends. This CDR3 is built from 16 residues. CDR1 is ENHRY and CDR2 is SYGVKD in the germline V gene. The CDR3 loop is CAISGRWSSGANVLTF. The CDR3 nucleotides are TGTGCCATCAGTGGACGTTGGAGCTCTGGGGCCAACGTCCTGACTTTC.

J is TRBJ2-1 and V is TRBV29-1, with D perhaps given as TRBD1 or TRBD2 (6 bases each). Germline lookup yields CDR1 SQVTM and CDR2 ANQGSEA. V was trimmed by 5 bases and J by 0 bases, leaving 17 bases between them. The CDR3 runs to 16 residues. CDR3 residues: CSVWGLAGLSYNEQFF. DNA for the CDR3: TGCAGCGTTTGGGGGCTTGCGGGACTCTCCTACAATGAGCAGTTCTTC.

This chain joins TRBV6-2 or TRBV6-3 and TRBJ2-1; the D is unclear. Deletions cut 5 bases from V and 5 bases from J, with 16 bases between. Per germline, CDR1 MNHEY and CDR2 SVGEGT. This CDR3 is built from 15 residues. This chain's CDR3 is CASSHPAIGNNEQFF. The CDR3, as DNA: TGTGCCAGCAGTCACCCCGCCATCGGAAACAATGAGCAGTTCTTC.

The chain combines TRBV12-3 or TRBV12-4 with TRBJ2-1; possibly TRBD2 for D (5 bases). The CDR3 has 11 residues. The V end was cut by 7 bases, the J end by 12 bases, with 13 bases between. CDR3 region: CASTGPSGQFF. The CDR3 nucleotides are TGTGCCAGCACCGGACCGAGCGGGCAGTTCTTC.

The chain has TRBV20-1 and TRBJ1-3; D is unresolved. The germline V and J ends were trimmed by 5 bases and 2 bases, with 13 bases remaining between them. Germline V gene sequence: CDR1 DFQATT, CDR2 SNEGSKA (reference sequence). The length of the CDR3 is 14 residues. CDR3: CSAAASGTGNTIYF. CDR3 nucleotides: TGCAGTGCTGCGGCATCAGGTACTGGAAACACCATATATTTT.

This clonotype was seen just once. The CDR3 DNA follows: TGTGCCAGCAGTCCCGGGCGGGCCACCAATCAGCCCCAGCATTTT. Its translation: CASSPGRATNQPQHF. The chain couples TRBV6-2 or TRBV6-3 to TRBJ1-5; D is unclear. The CDR3 runs to 15 residues. Germline CDR1 reads MNHEY; CDR2 reads SVGEGT. V was pared by 5 bases and J by 3 bases, with 14 bases between.

The rearrangement joins TRBV6-4 to TRBJ1-2; D ambiguous. The V end lost 3 bases, the J end lost 6 bases, and 5 bases lay between the germline ends. Germline V CDR1 and CDR2: MRHNA, SNTAGT. The CDR3 is 11 residues long. CDR3 DNA sequence: TGTGCCAGCAGTGATCGCCATGGCTACACCTTC. Residues: CASSDRHGYTF.

The chain recombines TRBV14 with TRBJ2-6; 7 nucleotides align to TRBD2. Losses at the gene ends were 1 base for V and 6 bases for J; bases not matched to a gene: 9. The CDR3 has 17 amino acids. Germline V gene data show CDR1 as SGHDN and CDR2 as FVKESK. CDR3 bases: TGTGCCAGCAGCCAAGTTGGGGGGGGGAATGAGGCCAACGTCCTGACTTTC. Its translation is CASSQVGGGNEANVLTF.

The chain uses TRBV7-6 and TRBJ2-5, with D perhaps being TRBD1 or TRBD2 (6 bases each). The CDR3 sequence is 15 residues long. Germline lookup yields CDR1 SGHVS and CDR2 FNYEAQ. V shed 0 bases and J shed 5 bases, with 13 bases lying between them. CDR3 sequence (DNA): TGTGCCAGCAGCTTAGCGGCGCGGAGGGGGGAGACCCAGTACTTC. It is translated as CASSLAARRGETQYF.

The gene calls are TRBV20-1 and TRBJ2-3; D may correspond to TRBD1 or TRBD2 (5 bases each). Germline CDR1 is DFQATT and CDR2 is SNEGSKA (reference sequence). The CDR3 is 14 amino acids. V lost 6 bases to trimming and J lost 0 bases, with 13 bases between them. CDR3 DNA sequence: TGCAGTGCGGCTCCGGGACCTAGCACAGATACGCAGTATTTT. Its protein is CSAAPGPSTDTQYF.